This T cell receptor beta chain originates from a study of early T cells in non-severe SARS-CoV-2 infection. Study-level background: Sequencing was performed on bulk RNA from unsorted whole blood, leaving chains unpaired.

Germline CDR1 SGHAT, CDR2 FQNNGV. V lost 0 bases to trimming and J lost 4 bases, with 11 bases between them. The CDR3 consists of 15 residues. In the case of this clonotype: Its antigen is currently unknown.

TCRdb independently ran MiXCR on the 5' RACE reads; one entry per CDR3 protein. The sample records about 60,000 distinct CDR3 sequences, about an eighth being singletons. Findings of the study overall: The study's VDJdb matching favored anti-spike CD8 responses and missed private and CD4 specificities.

Material for sequencing was whole blood. This TCR came from an adult who was a healthcare worker with PCR-confirmed SARS-CoV-2 infection or an uninfected control (not recorded which). The V and J genes are TRBV11-2 and TRBJ2-3; D ambiguous. CDR3 region: CASSLDPTASDTQYF. CDR3 nucleotide sequence: TGTGCCAGCAGCTTAGACCCTACAGCCTCAGATACGCAGTATTTT.